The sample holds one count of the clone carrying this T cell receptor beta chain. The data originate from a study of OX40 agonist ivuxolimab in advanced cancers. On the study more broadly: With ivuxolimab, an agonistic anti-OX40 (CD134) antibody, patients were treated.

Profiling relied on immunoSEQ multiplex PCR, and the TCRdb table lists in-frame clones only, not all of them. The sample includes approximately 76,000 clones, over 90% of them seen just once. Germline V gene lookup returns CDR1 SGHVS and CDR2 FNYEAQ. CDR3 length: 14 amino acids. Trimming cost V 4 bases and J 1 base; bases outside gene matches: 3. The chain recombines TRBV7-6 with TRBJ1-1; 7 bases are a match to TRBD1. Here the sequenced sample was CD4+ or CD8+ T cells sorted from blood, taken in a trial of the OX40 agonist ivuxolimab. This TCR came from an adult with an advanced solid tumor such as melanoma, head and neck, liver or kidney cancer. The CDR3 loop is CASSSGTANTEAFF. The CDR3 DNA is TGTGCCAGCAGCTCCGGGACAGCGAACACTGAAGCTTTCTTT.